This entry is about one TCR beta chain. Within the sample, other DNA sequences also encode this same CDR3. Germline CDR1 is SGHTA and CDR2 is FQGTGA. This CDR3 has 14 amino acids. V lost 5 bases and J lost 4; bases outside the gene matches: 4. Original methodology: Nucleated cell number was recorded as an estimate derived from reference gene primer amplification. The repertoire was sequenced with immunoSEQ multiplex PCR; TCRdb's copy has only in-frame clones and lacks some. The DNA was the basis for D and trimming; V, J and clone size are from that table. The table lists 110,000 or so clones, 88% of them singletons, with roughly 8.1% in the top ten. This sample was included in a study of blood T cell repertoires in COVID-19. Looking at the study overall: Italy, Spain and the United States were the sources of the convalescent and acute COVID-19 samples.

The receptor comes from a woman aged 70-85 years who had recovered from COVID-19. The sample was peripheral blood. The chain employs TRBV7-3 and TRBJ2-3; 9 bases line up with TRBD2. CDR3 nucleotide sequence: TGTGCCAGCAGCCTTAGCGGGGGTGCAGATACGCAGTATTTT. This encodes CASSLSGGADTQYF.